This entry features one TCR beta chain sequence. Its binding antigen is unknown. Base qualities are missing; no much larger clone stands one base away. This entry is derived from a study of blood T cell repertoires in COVID-19 (dated by TCRdb to 2018 to 2021). Regarding the complete study: Collaborator samples came from the United States, Italy and Spain and covered acute and convalescent phases of COVID-19. The material from the prospective study consisted of cDNA or gDNA derived from T cells, B-cell-depleted T cells, or PBMCs. Subjects who had been exposed to COVID-19, were actively infected with it, or had recovered from it provided the deeply sampled blood TCRbeta repertoires that made up the dataset. The repertoires were released in a freely available public database meant as a resource for research on the immune response to SARS-CoV-2. Samples came from the ongoing ImmuneRACE study (first 160 participants) plus 1,254 subjects from 6 global collaborators. The sample metadata nearly always contained a de-identified subject ID, COVID-19 status, age in years and sex. Where available, HLA class I and class II types were obtained from metadata supplied by the sample provider rather than from assay-based typing. Points the paper makes about the study in general: The quantity of clinical and demographic metadata differed by source and by participant and was supplied without curation.

Each collaborating institution followed its own protocols to collect whole blood in K2EDTA tubes. For TCRbeta analysis, collaborators shipped samples in one of three forms: frozen whole blood, isolated PBMCs, or DNA extracted from either of those sample types. TCRbeta CDR3 regions were amplified from genomic DNA by means of the immunoSEQ Assay, a bias-controlled multiplex PCR. Concerning the study's data processing: Nucleated cell counts per sample were estimated from amplification of reference gene primers within the assay. Sequence reads were collapsed and filtered to measure the absolute abundance of every unique TCRbeta CDR3 rearrangement. For each sample, productive Simpson clonality was calculated as the square root of Simpson's diversity index across productive rearrangements. Drawn from immuneACCESS, this table holds only the in-frame rearrangements with V and J called that TCRdb kept. Clones are partly lost; checked studies trace under half to an unresolved V gene and leave the rest unexplained. V, J and clone size were drawn from that table, and D and trimming were deduced from the DNA. The table for this sample lists about 74,000 clones; more than 90% of them were counted only once. Jointly, the top ten make up roughly 10% of the sample.

Trimming at the junction amounts to 3 bases on V and 0 bases on J, and the germline ends lie 9 bases apart. CDR1 and CDR2 are drawn from the germline V gene (reference sequence): LNHDA, SQIVND. From cysteine to phenylalanine, the CDR3 is 15 amino acids long. The only DNA kept is the CDR3, 45 bases in frame from the first base. The clonotype originates from a human donor in a cohort sampled during active COVID-19. The rearrangement joined TRBV19 to TRBJ1-3; a confident D gene designation cannot be given. Material for sequencing was peripheral blood. CDR3 sequence: CASSINSVSGNTIYF. The base sequence is TGTGCCAGTAGTATCAACTCTGTCTCTGGAAACACCATATATTTT.